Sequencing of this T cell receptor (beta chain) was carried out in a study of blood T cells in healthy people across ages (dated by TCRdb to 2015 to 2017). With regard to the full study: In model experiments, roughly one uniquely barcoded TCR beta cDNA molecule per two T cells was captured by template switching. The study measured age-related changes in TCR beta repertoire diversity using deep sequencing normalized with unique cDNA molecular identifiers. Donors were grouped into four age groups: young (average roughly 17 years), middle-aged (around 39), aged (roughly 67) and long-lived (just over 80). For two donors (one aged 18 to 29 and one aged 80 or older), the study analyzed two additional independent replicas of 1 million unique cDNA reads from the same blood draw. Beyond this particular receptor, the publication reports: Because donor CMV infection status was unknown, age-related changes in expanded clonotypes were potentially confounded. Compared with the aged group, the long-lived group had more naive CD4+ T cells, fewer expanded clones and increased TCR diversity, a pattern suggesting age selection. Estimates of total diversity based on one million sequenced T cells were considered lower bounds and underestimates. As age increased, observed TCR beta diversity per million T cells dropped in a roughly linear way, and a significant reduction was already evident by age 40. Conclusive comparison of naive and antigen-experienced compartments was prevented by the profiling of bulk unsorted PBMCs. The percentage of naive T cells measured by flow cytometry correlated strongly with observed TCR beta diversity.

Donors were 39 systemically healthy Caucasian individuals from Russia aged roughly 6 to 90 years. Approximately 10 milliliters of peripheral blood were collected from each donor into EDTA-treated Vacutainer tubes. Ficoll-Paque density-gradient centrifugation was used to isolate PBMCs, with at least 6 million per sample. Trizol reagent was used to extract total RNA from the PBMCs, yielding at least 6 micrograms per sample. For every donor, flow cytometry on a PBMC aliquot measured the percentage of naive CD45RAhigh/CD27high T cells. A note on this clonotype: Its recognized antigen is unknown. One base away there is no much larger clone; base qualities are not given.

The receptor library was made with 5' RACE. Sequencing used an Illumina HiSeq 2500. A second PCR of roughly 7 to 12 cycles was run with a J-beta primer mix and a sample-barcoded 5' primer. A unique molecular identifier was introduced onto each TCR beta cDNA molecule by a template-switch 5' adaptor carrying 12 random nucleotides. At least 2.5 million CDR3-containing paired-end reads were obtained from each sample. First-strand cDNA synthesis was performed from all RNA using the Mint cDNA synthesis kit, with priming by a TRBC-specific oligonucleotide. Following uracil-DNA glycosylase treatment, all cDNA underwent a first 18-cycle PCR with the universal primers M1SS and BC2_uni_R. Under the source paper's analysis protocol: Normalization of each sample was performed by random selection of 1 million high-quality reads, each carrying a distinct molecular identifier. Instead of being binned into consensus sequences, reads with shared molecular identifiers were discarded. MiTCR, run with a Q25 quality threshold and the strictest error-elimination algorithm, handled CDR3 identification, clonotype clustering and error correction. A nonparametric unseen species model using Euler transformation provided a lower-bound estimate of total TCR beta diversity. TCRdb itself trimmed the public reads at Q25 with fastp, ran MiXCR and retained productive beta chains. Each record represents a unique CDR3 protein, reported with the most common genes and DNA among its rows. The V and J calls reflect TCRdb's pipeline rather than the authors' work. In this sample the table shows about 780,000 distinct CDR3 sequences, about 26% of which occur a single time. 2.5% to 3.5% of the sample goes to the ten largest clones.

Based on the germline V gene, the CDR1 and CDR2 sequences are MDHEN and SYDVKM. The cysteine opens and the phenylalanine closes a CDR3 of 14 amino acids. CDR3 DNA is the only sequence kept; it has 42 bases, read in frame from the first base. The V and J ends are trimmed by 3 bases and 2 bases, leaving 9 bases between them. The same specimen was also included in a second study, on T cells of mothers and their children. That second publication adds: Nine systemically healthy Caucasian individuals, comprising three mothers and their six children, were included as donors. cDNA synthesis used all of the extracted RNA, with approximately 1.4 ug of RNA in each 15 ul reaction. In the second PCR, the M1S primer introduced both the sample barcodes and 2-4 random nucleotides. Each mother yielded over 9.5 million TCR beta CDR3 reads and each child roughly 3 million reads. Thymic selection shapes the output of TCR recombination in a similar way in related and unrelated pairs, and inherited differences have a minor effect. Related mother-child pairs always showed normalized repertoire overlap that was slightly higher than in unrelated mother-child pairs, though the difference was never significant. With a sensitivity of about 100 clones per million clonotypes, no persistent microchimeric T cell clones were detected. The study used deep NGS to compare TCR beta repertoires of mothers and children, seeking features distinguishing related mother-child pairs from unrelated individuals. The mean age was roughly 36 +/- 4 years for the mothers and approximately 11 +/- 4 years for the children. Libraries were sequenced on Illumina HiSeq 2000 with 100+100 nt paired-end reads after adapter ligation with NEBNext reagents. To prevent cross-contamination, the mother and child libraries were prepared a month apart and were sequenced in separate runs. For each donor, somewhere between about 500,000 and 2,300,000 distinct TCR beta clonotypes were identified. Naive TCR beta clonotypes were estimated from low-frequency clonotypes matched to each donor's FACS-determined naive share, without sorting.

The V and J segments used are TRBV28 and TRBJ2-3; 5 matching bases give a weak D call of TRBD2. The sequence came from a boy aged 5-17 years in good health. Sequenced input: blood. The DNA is TGTGCCAGCAGTTTTGAGGGATCCACAGATACGCAGTATTTT. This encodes CASSFEGSTDTQYF.